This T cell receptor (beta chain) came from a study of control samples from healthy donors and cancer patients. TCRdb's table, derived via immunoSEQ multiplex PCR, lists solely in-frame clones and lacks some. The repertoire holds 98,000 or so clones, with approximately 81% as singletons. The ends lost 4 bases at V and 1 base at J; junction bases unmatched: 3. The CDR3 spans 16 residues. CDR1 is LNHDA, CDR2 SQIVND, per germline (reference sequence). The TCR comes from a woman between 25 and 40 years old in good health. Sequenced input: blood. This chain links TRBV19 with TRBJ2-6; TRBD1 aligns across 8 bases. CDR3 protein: CASSSRTGSGANVLTF. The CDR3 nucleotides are TGTGCCAGTAGTAGCCGGACAGGGTCTGGGGCCAACGTCCTGACTTTC.